The following is a T cell receptor beta chain sequence with its context. The sample belongs to a study of T cell changes during pregnancy in multiple sclerosis. Produced via immunoSEQ multiplex PCR; TCRdb's table is partial and in-frame only. Counted here are tens of thousands of clones, 90% to 95% occurring once; the ten biggest clones make up about 7.8%. The CDR3 contains 13 residues. Germline V gives CDR1 SEHNR, CDR2 FQNEAQ (reference sequence). V shed 1 base and J 7 bases; nucleotides not matched to a gene: 0. This material consisted of CD8+ T cells from peripheral blood mononuclear cells, taken before pregnancy. V and J are TRBV7-9 and TRBJ2-1; 8 bases align to TRBD2. This TCR was recovered from a female donor with multiple sclerosis, enrolled in a pregnancy study. The CDR3 DNA is TGTGCCAGCAGCTTAGAGCGGGGGAATGAGCAGTTCTTC. Translating gives CASSLERGNEQFF.